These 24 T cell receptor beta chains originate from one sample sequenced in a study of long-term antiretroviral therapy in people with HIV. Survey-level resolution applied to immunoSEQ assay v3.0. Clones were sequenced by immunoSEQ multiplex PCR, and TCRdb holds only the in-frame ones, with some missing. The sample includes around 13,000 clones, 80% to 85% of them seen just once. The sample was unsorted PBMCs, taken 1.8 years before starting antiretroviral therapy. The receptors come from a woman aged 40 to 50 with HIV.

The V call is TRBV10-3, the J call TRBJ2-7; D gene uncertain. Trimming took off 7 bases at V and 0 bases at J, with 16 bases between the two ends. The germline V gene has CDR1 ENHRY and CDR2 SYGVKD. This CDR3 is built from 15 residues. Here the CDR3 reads CAIMRADPSSYEQYF. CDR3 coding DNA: TGTGCCATCATGAGAGCAGACCCAAGCTCCTACGAGCAGTACTTC.

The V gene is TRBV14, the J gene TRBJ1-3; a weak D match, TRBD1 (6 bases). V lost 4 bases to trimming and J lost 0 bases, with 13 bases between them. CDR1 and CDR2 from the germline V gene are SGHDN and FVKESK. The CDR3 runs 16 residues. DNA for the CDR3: TGTGCCAGCAGCCCCCGTACAGGGTTCTCTGGAAACACCATATATTTT. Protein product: CASSPRTGFSGNTIYF. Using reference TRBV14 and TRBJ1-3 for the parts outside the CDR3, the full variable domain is EAGVTQFPSHSVIEKGQTVTLRCDPISGHDNLYWYRRVMGKEIKFLLHFVKESKQDESGMPNNRFLAERTGGTYSTLKVQPAELEDSGVYFCASSPRTGFSGNTIYFGEGSWLTVV.

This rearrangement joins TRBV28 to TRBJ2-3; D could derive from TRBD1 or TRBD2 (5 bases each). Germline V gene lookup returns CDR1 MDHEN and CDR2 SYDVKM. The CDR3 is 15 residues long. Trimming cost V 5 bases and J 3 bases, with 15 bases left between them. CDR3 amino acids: CASSDLGVGTDTQYF. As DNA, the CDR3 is TGTGCCAGCAGTGACTTGGGGGTGGGGACAGATACGCAGTATTTT.

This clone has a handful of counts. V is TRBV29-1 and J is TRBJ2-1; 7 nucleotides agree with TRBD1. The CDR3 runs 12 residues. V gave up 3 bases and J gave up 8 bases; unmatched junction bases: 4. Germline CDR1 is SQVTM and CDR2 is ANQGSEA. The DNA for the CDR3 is TGCAGCGTTGAGTCAAGGGGGCATGAGCAGTTCTTC. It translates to CSVESRGHEQFF.

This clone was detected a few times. The CDR3 DNA sequence: TGTGCCAGCAGCCCTCGCCCCGGACAGGGGGACGAGCAGTACTTC. Protein product: CASSPRPGQGDEQYF. The rearrangement joins TRBV5-4 to TRBJ2-7; 10 bases agree with TRBD1. The CDR3 consists of 15 residues. Germline V gene data show CDR1 as SGHNT and CDR2 as YYREEE (reference sequence). With 4 bases clipped from V and 5 bases from J, the junction kept 9 bases outside the gene matches.

The CDR3 reads CASSPGTASGNTIYF. CDR3 coding DNA: TGTGCCAGCTCACCTGGGACAGCCTCTGGAAACACCATATATTTT. The rearrangement joins TRBV18 to TRBJ1-3; 7 bases agree with TRBD1. Trimming at V came to 3 bases and at J to 0 bases, leaving 2 bases not matched to a gene. Germline loops: CDR1 KGHSH, CDR2 LQKENI. CDR3 size: 15 residues.

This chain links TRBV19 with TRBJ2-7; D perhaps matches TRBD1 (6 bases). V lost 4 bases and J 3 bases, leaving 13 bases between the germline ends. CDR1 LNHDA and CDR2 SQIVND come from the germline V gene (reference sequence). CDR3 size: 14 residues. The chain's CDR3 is CASSRAHRVYEQYF. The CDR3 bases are TGTGCCAGTAGTAGGGCACACAGGGTCTACGAGCAGTACTTC.

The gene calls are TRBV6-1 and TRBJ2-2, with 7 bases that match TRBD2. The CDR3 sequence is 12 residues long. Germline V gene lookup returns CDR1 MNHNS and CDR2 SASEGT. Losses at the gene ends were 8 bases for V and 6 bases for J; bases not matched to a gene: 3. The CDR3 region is CASRGGAGELFF. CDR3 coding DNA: TGTGCCAGCCGGGGAGGGGCCGGGGAGCTGTTTTTT.

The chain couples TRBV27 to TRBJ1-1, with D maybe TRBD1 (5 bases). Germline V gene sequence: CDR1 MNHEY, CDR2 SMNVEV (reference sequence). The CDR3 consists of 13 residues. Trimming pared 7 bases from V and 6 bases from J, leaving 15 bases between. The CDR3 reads CASTSPRVAEAFF. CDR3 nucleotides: TGTGCCAGCACGAGCCCCAGGGTGGCTGAAGCTTTCTTT.

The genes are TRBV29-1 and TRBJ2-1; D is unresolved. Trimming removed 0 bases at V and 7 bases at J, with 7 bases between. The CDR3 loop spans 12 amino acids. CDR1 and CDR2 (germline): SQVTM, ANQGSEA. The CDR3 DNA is TGCAGCGTTGAAGATATTTGGAATGAGCAGTTCTTC. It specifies CSVEDIWNEQFF.

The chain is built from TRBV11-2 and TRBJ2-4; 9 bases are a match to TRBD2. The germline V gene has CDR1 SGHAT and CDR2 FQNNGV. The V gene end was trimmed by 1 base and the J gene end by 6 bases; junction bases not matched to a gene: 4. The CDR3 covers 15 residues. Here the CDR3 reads CASSLGREGTNIQYF. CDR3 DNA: TGTGCCAGCAGCTTAGGGCGGGAGGGTACAAACATTCAGTACTTC.

Here the CDR3 DNA reads TGTGCCAGCAGTAACAACCGGCGTGGGGGACGCGATCAGCCCCAGCATTTT. The encoded protein is CASSNNRRGGRDQPQHF. This rearrangement joins TRBV7-9 to TRBJ1-5, with D perhaps matching TRBD1 (5 bases). CDR3 length: 17 amino acids. Germline CDR1 SEHNR, CDR2 FQNEAQ (reference sequence). V was clipped by 6 bases and J by 5 bases, with 23 bases between them. Using reference TRBV7-9 and TRBJ1-5 for the parts outside the CDR3, the full variable domain is DTGVSQNPRHKITKRGQNVTFRCDPISEHNRLYWYRQTLGQGPEFLTYFQNEAQLEKSRLLSDRFSAERPKGSFSTLEIQRTEQGDSAMYLCASSNNRRGGRDQPQHFGDGTRLSIL.

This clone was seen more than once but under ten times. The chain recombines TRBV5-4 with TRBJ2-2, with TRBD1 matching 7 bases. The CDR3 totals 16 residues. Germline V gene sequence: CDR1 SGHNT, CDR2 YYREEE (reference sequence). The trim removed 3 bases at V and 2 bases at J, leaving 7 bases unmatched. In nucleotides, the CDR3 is TGTGCCAGCAGCTACCCGGACAGGAGTAACACCGGGGAGCTGTTTTTT. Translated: CASSYPDRSNTGELFF.

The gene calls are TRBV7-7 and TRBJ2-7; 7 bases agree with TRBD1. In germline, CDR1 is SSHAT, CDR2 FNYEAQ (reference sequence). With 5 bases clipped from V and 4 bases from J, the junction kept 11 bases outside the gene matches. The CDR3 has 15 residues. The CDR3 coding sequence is TGTGCCAGCAGCCCAGGGGGAGAAGGGATTTACGAGCAGTACTTC. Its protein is CASSPGGEGIYEQYF.

The CDR3 protein is CASSQAGQKNTGELFF. CDR3 sequence (DNA): TGCGCCAGCAGCCAAGCCGGACAGAAGAACACCGGGGAGCTGTTTTTT. J is TRBJ2-2 and V is TRBV4-1, with D tentatively TRBD1 (6 bases). The CDR3 covers 16 residues. Trimming pared 1 base from V and 1 base from J, leaving 10 bases between. CDR1 and CDR2 from the germline V gene are MGHRA and YSYEKL.

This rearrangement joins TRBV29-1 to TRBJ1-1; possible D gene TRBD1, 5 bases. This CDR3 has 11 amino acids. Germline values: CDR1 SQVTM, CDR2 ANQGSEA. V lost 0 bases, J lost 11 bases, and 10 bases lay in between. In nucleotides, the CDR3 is TGCAGCGTTGAAGAACACGGGGACGCTTTCTTT. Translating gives CSVEEHGDAFF.

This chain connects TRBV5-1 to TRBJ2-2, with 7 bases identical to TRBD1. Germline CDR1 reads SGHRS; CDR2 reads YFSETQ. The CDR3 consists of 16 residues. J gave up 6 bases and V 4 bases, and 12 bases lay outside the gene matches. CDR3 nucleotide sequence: TGCGCCAGCAGCCCCATAACTTTCCAGGGGGCCGGGGAGCTGTTTTTT. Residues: CASSPITFQGAGELFF.

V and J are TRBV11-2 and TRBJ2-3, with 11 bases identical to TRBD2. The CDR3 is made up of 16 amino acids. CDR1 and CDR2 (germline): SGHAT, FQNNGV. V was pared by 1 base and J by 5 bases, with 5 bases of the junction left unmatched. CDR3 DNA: TGTGCCAGCAGCTTAGGGATAGCGGGAGGGGGAGATACGCAGTATTTT. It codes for CASSLGIAGGGDTQYF.

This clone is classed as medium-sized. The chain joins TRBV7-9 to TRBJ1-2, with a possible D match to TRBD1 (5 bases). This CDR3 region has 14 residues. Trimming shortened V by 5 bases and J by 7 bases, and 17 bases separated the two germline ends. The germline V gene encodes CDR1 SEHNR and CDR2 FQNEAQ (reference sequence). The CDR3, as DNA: TGTGCCAGCAGCCGGGTTTCGGGGGTCTCTGGCTACACCTTC. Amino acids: CASSRVSGVSGYTF.

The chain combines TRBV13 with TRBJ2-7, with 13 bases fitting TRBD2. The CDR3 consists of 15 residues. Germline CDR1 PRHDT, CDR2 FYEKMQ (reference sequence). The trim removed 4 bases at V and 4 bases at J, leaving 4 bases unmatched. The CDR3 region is CASSYRTSGRYEQYF. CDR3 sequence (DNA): TGTGCCAGCAGCTATCGGACTAGCGGGAGATACGAGCAGTACTTC.

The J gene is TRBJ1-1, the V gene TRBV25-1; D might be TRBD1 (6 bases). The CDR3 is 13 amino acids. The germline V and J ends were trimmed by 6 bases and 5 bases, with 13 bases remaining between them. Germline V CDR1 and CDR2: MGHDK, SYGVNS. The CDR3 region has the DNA TGTGCCAGCAGGAGTCAGGGGAATACTGAAGCTTTCTTT. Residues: CASRSQGNTEAFF.

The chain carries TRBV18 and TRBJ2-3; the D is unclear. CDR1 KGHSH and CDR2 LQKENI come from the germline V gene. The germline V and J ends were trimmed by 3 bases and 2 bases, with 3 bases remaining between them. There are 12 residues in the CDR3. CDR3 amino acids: CASSPNTDTQYF. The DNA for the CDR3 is TGTGCCAGCTCACCCAACACAGATACGCAGTATTTT.

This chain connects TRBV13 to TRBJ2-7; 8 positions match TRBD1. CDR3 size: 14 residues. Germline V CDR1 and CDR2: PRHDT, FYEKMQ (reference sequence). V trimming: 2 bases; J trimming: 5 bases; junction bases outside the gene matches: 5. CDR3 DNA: TGTGCCAGCAGCTTATTGGACAGGGCCCACGAGCAGTACTTC. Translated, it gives CASSLLDRAHEQYF.

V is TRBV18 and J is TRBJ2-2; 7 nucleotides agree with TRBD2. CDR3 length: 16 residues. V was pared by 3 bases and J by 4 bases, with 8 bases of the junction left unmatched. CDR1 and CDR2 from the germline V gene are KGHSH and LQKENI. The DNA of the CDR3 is TGTGCCAGCTCACCTCAGTCTAGCGGTGCCACCGGGGAGCTGTTTTTT. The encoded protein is CASSPQSSGATGELFF.